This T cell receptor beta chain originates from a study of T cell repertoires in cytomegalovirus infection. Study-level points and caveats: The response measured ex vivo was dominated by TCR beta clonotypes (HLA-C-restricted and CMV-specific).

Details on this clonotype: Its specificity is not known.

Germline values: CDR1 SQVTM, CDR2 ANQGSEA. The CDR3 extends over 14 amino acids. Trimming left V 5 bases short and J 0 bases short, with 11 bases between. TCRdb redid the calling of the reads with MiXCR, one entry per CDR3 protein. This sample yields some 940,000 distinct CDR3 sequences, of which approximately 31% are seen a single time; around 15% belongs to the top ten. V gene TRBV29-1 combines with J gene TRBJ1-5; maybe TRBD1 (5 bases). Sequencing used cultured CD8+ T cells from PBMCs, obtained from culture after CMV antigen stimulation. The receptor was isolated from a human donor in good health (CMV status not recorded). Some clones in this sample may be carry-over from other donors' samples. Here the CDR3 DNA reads TGCAGCGTTATAGACAGTTATAGCAATCAGCCCCAGCATTTT. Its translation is CSVIDSYSNQPQHF.